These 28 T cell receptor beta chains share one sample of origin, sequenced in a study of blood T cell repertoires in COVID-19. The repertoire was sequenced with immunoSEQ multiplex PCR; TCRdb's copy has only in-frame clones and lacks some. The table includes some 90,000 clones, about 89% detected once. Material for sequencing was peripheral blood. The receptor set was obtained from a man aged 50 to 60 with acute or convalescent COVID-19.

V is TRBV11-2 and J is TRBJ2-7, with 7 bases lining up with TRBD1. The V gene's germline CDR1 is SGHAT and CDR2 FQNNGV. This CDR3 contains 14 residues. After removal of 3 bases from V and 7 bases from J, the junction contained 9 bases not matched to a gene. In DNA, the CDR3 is TGTGCCAGCAGCTTGGCCTCTGACAGGGTTGAGCAGTACGTC. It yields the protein CASSLASDRVEQYV.

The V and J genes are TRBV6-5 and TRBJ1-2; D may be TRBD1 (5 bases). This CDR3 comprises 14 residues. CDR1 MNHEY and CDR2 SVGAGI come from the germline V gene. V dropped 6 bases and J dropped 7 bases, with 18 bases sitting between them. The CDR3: CASSNNRGTAGYTF. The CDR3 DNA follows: TGTGCCAGCAGCAACAACCGGGGGACCGCTGGCTACACCTTC.

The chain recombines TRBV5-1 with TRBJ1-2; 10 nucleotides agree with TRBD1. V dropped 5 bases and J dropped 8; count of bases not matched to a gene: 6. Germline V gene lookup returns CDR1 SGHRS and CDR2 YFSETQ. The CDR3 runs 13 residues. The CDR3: CASSYGTGAGYTF. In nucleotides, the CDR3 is TGCGCCAGCAGTTACGGGACAGGGGCAGGCTACACCTTC.

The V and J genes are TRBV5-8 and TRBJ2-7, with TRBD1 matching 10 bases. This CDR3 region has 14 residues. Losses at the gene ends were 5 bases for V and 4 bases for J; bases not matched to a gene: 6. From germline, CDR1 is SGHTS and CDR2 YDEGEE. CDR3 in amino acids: CASSRQGAGYEQYV. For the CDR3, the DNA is TGTGCCAGCAGTCGACAGGGGGCTGGATACGAGCAGTACGTC.

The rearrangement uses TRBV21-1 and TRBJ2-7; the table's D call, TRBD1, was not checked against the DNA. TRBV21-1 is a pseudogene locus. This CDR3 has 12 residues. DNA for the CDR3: TGTGCCAGCAGCCGAGACAGGGGCGAGCAGTACGTC. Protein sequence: CASSRDRGEQYV.

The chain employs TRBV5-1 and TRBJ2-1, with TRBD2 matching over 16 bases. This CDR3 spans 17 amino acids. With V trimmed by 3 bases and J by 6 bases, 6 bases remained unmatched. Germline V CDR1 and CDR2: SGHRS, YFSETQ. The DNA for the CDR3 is TGCGCCAGCAGCTCGGGACTAGCGGGGGGGCCGAGCAATGAGCAGTTCTTC. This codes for CASSSGLAGGPSNEQFF.

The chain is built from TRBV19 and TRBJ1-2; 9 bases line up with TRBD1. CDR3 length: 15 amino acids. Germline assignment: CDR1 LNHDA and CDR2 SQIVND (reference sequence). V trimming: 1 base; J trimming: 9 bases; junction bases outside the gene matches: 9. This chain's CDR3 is CASSIGGTGRFRYTF. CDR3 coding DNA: TGTGCCAGTAGTATAGGGGGGACAGGGCGGTTTCGCTACACCTTC.

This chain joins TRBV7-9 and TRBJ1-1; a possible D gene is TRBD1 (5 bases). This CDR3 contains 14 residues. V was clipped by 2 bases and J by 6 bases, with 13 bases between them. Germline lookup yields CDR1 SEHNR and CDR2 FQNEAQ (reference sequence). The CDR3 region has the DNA TGTGCCAGCAGCTTAAAGGGGCCTTCGGCTGAAGCTTTCTTT. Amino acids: CASSLKGPSAEAFF.

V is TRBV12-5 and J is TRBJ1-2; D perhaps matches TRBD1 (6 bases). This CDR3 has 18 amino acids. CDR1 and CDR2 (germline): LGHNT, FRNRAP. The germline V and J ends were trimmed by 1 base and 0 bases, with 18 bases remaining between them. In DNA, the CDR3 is TGTGCTAGTGGTTTGGATAAAACAGGGATAGGGGCTAACTATGGCTACACCTTC. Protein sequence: CASGLDKTGIGANYGYTF.

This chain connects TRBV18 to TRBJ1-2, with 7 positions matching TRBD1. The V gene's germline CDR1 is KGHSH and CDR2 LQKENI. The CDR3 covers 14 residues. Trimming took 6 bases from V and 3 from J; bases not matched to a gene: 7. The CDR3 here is CASSLDRAYYGYTF. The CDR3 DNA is TGTGCCAGCTCCCTCGACAGGGCCTACTATGGCTACACCTTC.

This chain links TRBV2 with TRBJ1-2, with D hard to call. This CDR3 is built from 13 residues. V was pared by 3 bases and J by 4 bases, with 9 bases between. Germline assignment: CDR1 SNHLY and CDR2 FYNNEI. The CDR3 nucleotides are TGTGCCAGCAGTGATACCATAGCCTATGGCTACACCTTC. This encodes CASSDTIAYGYTF.

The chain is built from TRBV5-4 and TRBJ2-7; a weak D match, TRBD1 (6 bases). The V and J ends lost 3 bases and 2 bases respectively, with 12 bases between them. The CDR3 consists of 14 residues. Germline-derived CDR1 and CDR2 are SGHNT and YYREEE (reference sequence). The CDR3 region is CASSSYRDPYEQYF. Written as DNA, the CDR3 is TGTGCCAGCAGCTCATACAGGGATCCCTACGAGCAGTACTTC.

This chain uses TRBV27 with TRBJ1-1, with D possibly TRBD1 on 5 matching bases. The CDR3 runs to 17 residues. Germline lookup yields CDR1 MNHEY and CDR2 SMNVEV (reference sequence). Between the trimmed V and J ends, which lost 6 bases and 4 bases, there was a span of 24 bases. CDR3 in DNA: TGTGCCAGCAGCCTAATTAGGGGCACCGGTGTTATCACTGAAGCTTTCTTT. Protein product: CASSLIRGTGVITEAFF.

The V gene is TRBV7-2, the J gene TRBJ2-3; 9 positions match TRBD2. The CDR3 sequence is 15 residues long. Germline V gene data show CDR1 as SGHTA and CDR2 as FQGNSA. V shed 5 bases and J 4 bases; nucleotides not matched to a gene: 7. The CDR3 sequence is CASSATGTSSDTQYF. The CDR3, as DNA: TGTGCCAGCAGCGCCACCGGGACTAGCTCAGATACGCAGTATTTT.

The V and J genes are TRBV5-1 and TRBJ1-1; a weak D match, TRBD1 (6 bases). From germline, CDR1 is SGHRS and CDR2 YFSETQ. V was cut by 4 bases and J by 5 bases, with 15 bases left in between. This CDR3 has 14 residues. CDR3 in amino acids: CASSRDTQGTEAFF. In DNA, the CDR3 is TGCGCCAGCAGCAGGGACACACAAGGAACTGAAGCTTTCTTT.

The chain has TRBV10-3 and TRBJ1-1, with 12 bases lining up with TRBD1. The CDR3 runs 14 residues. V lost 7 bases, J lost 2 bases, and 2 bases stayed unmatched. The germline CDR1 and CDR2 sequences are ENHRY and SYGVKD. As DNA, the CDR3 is TGTGCCATCACTGGGACAGGGGGCAACACTGAAGCTTTCTTT. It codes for CAITGTGGNTEAFF.

CDR3 protein: CASSINSGGIETQYF. For the CDR3, the DNA is TGTGCCAGTAGTATAAATAGCGGGGGGATTGAGACCCAGTACTTC. The chain uses TRBV19 and TRBJ2-5; 10 bases map to TRBD2. This CDR3 is built from 15 residues. Germline V gives CDR1 LNHDA, CDR2 SQIVND (reference sequence). Trimming at V came to 2 bases and at J to 5 bases, leaving 5 bases not matched to a gene.

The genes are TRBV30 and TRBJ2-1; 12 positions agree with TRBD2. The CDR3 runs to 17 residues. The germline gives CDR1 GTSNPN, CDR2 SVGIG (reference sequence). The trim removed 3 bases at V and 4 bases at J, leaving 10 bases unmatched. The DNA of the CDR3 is TGTGCCTGGAGAGCGCGGACCGGGACTAGCGGGTACAATGAGCAGTTCTTC. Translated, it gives CAWRARTGTSGYNEQFF.

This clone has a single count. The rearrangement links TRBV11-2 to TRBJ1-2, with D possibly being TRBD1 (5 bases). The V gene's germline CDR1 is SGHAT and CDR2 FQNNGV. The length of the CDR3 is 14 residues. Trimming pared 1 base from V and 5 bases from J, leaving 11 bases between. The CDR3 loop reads CASSLAPQGYGYTF. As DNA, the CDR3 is TGTGCCAGCAGCTTAGCCCCCCAGGGTTATGGCTACACCTTC.

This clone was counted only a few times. The CDR3, as DNA: TGTGCCAGCAGCTCGACACAGGGTACGCAGTACGAGCAGTACGTC. Its translation is CASSSTQGTQYEQYV. V is TRBV5-4 and J is TRBJ2-7; D might be TRBD1 (6 bases). This CDR3 has 15 amino acids. The germline V gene has CDR1 SGHNT and CDR2 YYREEE (reference sequence). The V gene lost 3 bases and the J gene lost 4 bases, with 17 bases spanning the gap.

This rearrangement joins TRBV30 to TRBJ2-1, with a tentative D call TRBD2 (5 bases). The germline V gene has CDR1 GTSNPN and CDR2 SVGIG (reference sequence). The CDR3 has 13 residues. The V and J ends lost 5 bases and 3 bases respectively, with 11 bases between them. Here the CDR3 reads CAWSSGIYNEQFF. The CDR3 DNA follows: TGTGCCTGGTCCAGCGGAATCTACAATGAGCAGTTCTTC.

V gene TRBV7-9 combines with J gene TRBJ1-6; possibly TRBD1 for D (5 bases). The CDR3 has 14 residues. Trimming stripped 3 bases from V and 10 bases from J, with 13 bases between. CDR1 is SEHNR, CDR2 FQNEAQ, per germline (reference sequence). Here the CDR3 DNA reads TGTGCCAGCAGCTTGGGTGGCGGGGGGTCACCCCTCCACTTT. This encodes CASSLGGGGSPLHF.

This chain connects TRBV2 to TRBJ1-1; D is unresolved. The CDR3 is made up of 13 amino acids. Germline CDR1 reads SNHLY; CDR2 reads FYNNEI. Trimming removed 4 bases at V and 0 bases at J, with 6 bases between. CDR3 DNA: TGTGCCAGCAGTGGTACAATGAACACTGAAGCTTTCTTT. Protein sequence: CASSGTMNTEAFF.

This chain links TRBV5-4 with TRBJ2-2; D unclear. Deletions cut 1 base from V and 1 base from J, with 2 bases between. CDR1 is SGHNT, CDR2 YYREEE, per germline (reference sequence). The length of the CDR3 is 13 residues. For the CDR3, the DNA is TGTGCCAGCAGCTTGCAGAACACCGGGGAGCTGTTTTTT. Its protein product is CASSLQNTGELFF.

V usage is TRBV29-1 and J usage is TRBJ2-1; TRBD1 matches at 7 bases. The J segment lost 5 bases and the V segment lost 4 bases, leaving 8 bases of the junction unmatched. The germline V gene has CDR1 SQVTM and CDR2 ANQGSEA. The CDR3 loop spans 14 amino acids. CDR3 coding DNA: TGCAGCGTTGTAGGGCAGGGGGAAAACAATGAGCAGTTCTTC. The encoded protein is CSVVGQGENNEQFF.

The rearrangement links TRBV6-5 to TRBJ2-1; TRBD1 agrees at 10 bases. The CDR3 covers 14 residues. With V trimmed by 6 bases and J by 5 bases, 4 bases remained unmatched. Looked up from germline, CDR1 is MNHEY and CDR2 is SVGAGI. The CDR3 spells CASRGTGENNEQFF. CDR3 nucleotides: TGTGCCAGCAGAGGGACAGGGGAGAACAATGAGCAGTTCTTC.

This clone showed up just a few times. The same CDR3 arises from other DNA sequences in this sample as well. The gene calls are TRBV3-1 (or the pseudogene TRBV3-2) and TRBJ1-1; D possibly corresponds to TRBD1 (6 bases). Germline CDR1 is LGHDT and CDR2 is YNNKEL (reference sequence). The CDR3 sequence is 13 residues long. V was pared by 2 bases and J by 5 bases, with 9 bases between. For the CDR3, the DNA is TGTGCCAGCAGCCAAACAGGGCGGACTGAAGCTTTCTTT. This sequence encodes CASSQTGRTEAFF.

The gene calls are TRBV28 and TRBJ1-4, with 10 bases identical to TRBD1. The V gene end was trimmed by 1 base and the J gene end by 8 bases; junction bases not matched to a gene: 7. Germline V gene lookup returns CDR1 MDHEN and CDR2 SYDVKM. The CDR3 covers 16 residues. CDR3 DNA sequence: TGTGCCAGCAGTTTATTGGGGGACAGGGGTCGGGAAAAACTGTTTTTT. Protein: CASSLLGDRGREKLFF.